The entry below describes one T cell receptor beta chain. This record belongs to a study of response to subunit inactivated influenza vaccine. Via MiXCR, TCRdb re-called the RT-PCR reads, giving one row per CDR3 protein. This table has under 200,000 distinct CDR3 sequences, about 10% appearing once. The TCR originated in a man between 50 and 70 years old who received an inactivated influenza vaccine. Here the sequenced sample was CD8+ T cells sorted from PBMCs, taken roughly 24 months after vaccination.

CDR3: CASSPPGQATPLHF. The CDR3 nucleotides read TGTGCCAGCAGTCCACCAGGACAGGCTACACCCCTCCACTTT. This rearrangement joins TRBV28 to TRBJ1-6, with 7 nucleotides matching TRBD1. The CDR3 loop spans 14 amino acids. V lost 5 bases, J lost 11 bases, and 9 bases stayed unmatched. The V gene's germline CDR1 is MDHEN and CDR2 SYDVKM.